This T cell receptor beta chain emerged from a study of OX40 agonist ivuxolimab in advanced cancers. Study-wide findings and caveats: People who partly responded at 0.1-3.0 mg/kg had some of the least clonal expansion seen.

Repertoires were generated with immunoSEQ multiplex PCR, while TCRdb's copy carries only in-frame clones and drops some. The sample lists 55,000 or so clones; roughly nine tenths were seen once. This clone came up a few times. Its antigen is as yet unknown. Germline V gene data show CDR1 as SGHNT and CDR2 as YYREEE (reference sequence). The V and J ends lost 2 bases and 5 bases respectively, with 19 bases between them. This CDR3 comprises 16 residues. The chain carries TRBV5-4 and TRBJ2-5, with D perhaps being TRBD1 or TRBD2 (5 bases each). The source was CD4+ or CD8+ T cells sorted from blood, collected in a trial of the OX40 agonist ivuxolimab. The source is an adult with an advanced solid tumor such as melanoma, head and neck, liver or kidney cancer. In DNA form, the CDR3 reads TGTGCCAGCAGCTTTATCGGGACCCATAAGGAGGAGACCCAGTACTTC. Translation: CASSFIGTHKEETQYF.